This T cell receptor (beta chain) was sequenced for a study of shared clonotypes between healthy human individuals. Trimming took off 5 bases at V and 5 bases at J, with 12 bases between the two ends. The CDR3 has 13 residues. Germline V gene lookup returns CDR1 LNHDA and CDR2 SQIVND (reference sequence). The data were produced by immunoSEQ multiplex PCR, yet TCRdb's version contains in-frame clones alone and is incomplete. The sample carries approximately 1.5 million clones, around 98.5% recorded once. This TCR was recovered from a man aged 25-40 years in good health. The chain is built from TRBV19 and TRBJ1-2; D is perhaps TRBD1 (5 bases). Source material: naive CD4+ T cells sorted from blood. Subset defined: CD45RA+ positively selected. The CDR3 nucleotides read TGTGCCAGTAGTGACGACGGGGGGTATGGCTACACCTTC. Its translation is CASSDDGGYGYTF.